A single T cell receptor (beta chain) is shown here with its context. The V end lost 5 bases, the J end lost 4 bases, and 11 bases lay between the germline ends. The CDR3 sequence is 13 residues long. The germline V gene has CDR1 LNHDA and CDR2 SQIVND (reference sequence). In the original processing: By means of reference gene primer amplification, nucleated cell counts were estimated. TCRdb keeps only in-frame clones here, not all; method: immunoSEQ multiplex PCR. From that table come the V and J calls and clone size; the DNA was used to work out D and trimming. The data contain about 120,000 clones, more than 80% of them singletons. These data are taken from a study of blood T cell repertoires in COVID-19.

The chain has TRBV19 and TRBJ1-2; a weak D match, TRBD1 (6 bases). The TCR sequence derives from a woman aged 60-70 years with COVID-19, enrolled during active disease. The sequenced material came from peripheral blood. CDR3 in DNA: TGTGCCAGTAGTCCCAGGGGTTCCTATGGCTACACCTTC. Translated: CASSPRGSYGYTF. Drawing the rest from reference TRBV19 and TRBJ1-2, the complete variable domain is DGGITQSPKYLFRKEGQNVTLSCEQNLNHDAMYWYRQDPGQGLRLIYYSQIVNDFQKGDIAEGYSVSREKKESFPLTVTSAQKNPTAFYLCASSPRGSYGYTFGSGTRLTVV.